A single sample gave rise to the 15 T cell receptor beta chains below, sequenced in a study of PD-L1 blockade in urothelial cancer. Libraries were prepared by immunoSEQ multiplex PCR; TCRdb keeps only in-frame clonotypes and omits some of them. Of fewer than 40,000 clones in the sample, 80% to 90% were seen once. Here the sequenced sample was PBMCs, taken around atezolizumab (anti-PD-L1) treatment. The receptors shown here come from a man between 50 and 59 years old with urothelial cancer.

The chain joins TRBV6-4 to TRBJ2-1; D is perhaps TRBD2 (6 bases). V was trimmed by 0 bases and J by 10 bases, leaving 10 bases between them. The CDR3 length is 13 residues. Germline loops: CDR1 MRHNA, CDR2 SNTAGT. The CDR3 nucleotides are TGTGCCAGCAGTGACTCGCCGGAGGGGGAGCAGTTCTTC. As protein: CASSDSPEGEQFF.

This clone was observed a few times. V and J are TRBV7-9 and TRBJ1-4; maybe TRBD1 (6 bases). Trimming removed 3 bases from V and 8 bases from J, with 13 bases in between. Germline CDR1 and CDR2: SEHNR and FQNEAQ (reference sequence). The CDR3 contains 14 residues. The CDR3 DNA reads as TGTGCCAGCAGCTTTAGTAGGGGGACGGAAAAACTGTTTTTT. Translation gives CASSFSRGTEKLFF.

CDR3 in amino acids: CASSRRQVQETQYF. The CDR3, as DNA: TGTGCCAGCAGTCGAAGACAGGTCCAAGAGACCCAGTACTTC. V gene TRBV6-5 combines with J gene TRBJ2-5; possible D gene TRBD1, 6 bases. The CDR3 is made up of 14 amino acids. Germline-derived CDR1 and CDR2 are MNHEY and SVGAGI. V was trimmed by 5 bases and J by 1 base, leaving 11 bases between them.

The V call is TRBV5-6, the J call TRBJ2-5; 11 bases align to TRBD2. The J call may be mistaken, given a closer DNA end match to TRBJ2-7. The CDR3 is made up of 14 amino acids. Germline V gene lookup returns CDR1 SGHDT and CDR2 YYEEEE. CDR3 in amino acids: CASSLGTSGYEQYF. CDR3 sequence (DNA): TGTGCCAGCAGCCTGGGGACTAGCGGATACGAGCAGTACTTC.

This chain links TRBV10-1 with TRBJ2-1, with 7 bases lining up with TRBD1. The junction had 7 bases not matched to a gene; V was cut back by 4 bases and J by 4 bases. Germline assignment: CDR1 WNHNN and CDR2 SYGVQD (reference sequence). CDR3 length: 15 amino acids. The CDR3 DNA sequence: TGCGCCAGCAGTGCACAGGGGAGAGGGTACAATGAGCAGTTCTTC. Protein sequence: CASSAQGRGYNEQFF.

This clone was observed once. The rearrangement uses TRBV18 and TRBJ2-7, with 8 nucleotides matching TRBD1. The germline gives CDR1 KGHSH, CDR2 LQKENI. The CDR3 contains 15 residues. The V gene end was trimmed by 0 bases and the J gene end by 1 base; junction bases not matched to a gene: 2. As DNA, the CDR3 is TGTGCCAGCTCACCACCAGGACAGGGATCCTACGAGCAGTACTTC. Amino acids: CASSPPGQGSYEQYF.

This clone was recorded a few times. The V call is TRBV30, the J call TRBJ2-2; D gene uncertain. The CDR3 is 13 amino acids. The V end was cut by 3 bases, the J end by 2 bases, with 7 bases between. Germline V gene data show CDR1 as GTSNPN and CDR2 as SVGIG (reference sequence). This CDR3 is CAWRTLNTGELFF. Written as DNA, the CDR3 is TGTGCCTGGAGGACTCTTAACACCGGGGAGCTGTTTTTT.

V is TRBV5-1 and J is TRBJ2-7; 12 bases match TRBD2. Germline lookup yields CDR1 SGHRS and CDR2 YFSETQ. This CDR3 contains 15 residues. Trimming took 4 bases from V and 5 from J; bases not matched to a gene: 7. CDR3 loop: CASSPRTSGAHEQYF. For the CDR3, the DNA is TGCGCCAGCAGCCCCAGGACTAGCGGGGCCCACGAGCAGTACTTC.

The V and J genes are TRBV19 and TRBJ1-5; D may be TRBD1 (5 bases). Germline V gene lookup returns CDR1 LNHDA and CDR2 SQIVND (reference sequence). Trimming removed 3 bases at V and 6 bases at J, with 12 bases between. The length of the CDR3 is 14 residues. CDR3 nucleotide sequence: TGTGCCAGTAGTATTATCAGGGTTGCTCAGCCCCAGCATTTT. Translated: CASSIIRVAQPQHF.

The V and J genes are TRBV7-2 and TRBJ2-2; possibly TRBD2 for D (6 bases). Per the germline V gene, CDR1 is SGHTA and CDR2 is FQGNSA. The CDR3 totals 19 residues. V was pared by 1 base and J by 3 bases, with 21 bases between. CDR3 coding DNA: TGTGCCAGCAGCTTAGGATGGGACTCCAACGTGACAGACACCGGGGAGCTGTTTTTT. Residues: CASSLGWDSNVTDTGELFF.

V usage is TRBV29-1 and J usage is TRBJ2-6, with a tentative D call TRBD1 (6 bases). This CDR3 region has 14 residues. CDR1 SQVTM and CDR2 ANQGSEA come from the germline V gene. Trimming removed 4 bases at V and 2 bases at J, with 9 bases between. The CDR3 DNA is TGCAGCGTTGCAGGGGACCCTGGGGCCAACGTCCTGACTTTC. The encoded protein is CSVAGDPGANVLTF.

The DNA for the CDR3 is TGTGCCAGCAGCTTAGTAGGGGACACTGAAGCTTTCTTT. Its protein product is CASSLVGDTEAFF. This sequence joins TRBV7-2 and TRBJ1-1; D may be TRBD1 (5 bases). The germline gives CDR1 SGHTA, CDR2 FQGNSA. This CDR3 has 13 amino acids. The V end lost 1 base, the J end lost 3 bases, and 6 bases lay between the germline ends.

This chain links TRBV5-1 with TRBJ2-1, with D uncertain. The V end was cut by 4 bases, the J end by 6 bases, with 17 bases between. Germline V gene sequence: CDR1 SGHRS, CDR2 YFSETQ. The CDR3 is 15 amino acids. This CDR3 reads CASSLTPVSFNEQFF. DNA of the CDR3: TGCGCCAGCAGCCTCACCCCTGTGAGTTTCAATGAGCAGTTCTTC.

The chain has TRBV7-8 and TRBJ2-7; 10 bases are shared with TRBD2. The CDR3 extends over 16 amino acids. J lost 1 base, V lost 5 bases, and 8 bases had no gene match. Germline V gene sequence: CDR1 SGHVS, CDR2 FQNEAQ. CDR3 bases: TGTGCCAGCAGCCGGACTAGCGGACCACTATCCTACGAGCAGTACTTC. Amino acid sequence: CASSRTSGPLSYEQYF.

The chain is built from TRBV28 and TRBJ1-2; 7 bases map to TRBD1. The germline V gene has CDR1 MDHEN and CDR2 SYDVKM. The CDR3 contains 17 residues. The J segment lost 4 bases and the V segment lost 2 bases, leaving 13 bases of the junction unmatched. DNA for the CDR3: TGTGCCAGCAGTTTAACCCGACAGGGTTTATTGGTCTATGGCTACACCTTC. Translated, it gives CASSLTRQGLLVYGYTF.